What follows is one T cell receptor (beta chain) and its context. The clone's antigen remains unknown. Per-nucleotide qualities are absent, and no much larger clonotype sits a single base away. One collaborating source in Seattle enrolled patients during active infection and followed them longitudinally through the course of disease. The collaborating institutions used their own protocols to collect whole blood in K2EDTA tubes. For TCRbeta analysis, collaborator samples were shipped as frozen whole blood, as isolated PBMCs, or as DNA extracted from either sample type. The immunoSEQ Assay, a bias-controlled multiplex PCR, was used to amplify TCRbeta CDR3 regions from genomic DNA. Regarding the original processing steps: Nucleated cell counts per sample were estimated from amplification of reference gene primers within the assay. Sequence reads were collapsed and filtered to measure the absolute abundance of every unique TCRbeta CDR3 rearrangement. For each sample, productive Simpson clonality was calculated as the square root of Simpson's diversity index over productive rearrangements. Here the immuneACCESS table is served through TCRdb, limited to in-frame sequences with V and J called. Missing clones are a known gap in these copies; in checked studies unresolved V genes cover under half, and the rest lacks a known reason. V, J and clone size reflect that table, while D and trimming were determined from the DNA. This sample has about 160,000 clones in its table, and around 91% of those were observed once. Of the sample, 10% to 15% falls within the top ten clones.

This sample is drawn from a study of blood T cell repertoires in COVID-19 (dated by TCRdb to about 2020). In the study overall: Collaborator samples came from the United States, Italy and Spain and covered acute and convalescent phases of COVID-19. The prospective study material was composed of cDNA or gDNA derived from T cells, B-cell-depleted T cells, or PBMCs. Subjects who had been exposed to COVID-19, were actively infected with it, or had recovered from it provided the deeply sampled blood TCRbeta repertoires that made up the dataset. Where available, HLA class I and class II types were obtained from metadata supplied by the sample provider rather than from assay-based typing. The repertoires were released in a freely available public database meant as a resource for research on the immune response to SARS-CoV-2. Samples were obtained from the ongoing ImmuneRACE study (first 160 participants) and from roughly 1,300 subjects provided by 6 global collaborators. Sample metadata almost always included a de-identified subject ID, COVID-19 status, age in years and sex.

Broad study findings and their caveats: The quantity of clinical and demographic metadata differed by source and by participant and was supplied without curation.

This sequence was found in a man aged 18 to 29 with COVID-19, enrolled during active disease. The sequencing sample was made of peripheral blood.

DNA sequence: TGTGCCATCAGTGCTGGGGGGAAGGGTCAGCCCCAGCATTTT. Translated, this is CAISAGGKGQPQHF. The chain is encoded by TRBV10-3 joined to TRBJ1-5, with a tentative D gene TRBD1 over 5 matching bases. The junction carries 13 bases between V and J, which are trimmed by 4 bases and 6 bases respectively. For CDR1 and CDR2, the germline V gene lists ENHRY and SYGVKD. The CDR3, cysteine through phenylalanine, is 14 amino acids long. Just CDR3 DNA is preserved here, 42 bases in frame from base 1.